These 11 T cell receptor beta chains were sequenced from one sample in a study of blood T cell repertoires in COVID-19 (dated by TCRdb to about 2020). The library was obtained by the immunoSEQ multiplex PCR assay. TCRdb mirrors the immuneACCESS table, restricted to in-frame sequences. Some clones are absent from its copies; in checked studies, under half trace to an unresolved V gene, and the reason for the others is unknown. In this sample the table shows under 95,000 clones, 70% to 85% of which occur a single time. Clones ranked in the top ten supply 2.5% to 3.5% of the sample. Sequences were obtained from peripheral blood. The receptor set was obtained from a woman of 80 years or more with COVID-19, enrolled during active disease.

This clone turned up a few times. The J gene is TRBJ1-1, the V gene TRBV5-1, with TRBD1 matching over 8 bases. CDR3 length: 17 residues. V was pared by 4 bases and J by 1 base, with 12 bases of the junction left unmatched. Germline V CDR1 and CDR2: SGHRS, YFSETQ. The CDR3 spells CASSTLVLGTGNTEAFF. The CDR3, as DNA: TGCGCCAGCAGCACCCTGGTTTTGGGGACAGGGAACACTGAAGCTTTCTTT.

A word on this clone: The same CDR3 is also encoded by other DNA sequences in this sample. The V call is TRBV11-3, the J call TRBJ2-3; TRBD1 is a possible D gene (5 bases). Trimming pared 1 base from V and 4 bases from J, leaving 6 bases between. CDR3 length: 13 amino acids. Per the germline V gene, CDR1 is SGHNT and CDR2 is YENEEA. CDR3 sequence (DNA): TGTGCCAGCAGCTTAGGGGGCGCAGATACGCAGTATTTT. Protein: CASSLGGADTQYF.

This sequence joins TRBV7-2 and TRBJ2-7; 8 bases are a match to TRBD2. The CDR3 extends over 15 amino acids. V gave up 5 bases and J gave up 2 bases; unmatched junction bases: 8. The germline V gene has CDR1 SGHTA and CDR2 FQGNSA. For the CDR3, the DNA is TGTGCCAGCAGCCGCCCGGGGGGGTTGGCCTACGAGCAGTACTTC. Translating it yields CASSRPGGLAYEQYF.

The gene calls are TRBV6-5 and TRBJ1-4; 9 bases align to TRBD1. CDR3 length: 14 residues. CDR1 and CDR2 (germline): MNHEY, SVGAGI. The V and J ends lost 5 bases and 8 bases, in that order; junction bases with no gene match: 6. The CDR3 is CASSPGQGDEKLFF. The DNA for the CDR3 is TGTGCCAGCAGTCCGGGACAGGGTGACGAAAAACTGTTTTTT.

This clone showed up just once. This chain joins TRBV25-1 and TRBJ2-3; D is undetermined. The V gene lost 3 bases and the J gene lost 8 bases, with 9 bases spanning the gap. This CDR3 is 12 amino acids long. Germline V gene data show CDR1 as MGHDK and CDR2 as SYGVNS. This CDR3 is CASSDFGGTQYF. CDR3 sequence (DNA): TGTGCCAGCAGTGATTTTGGCGGTACGCAGTATTTT.

Only one count was recorded for this clone. Germline and junction disagree at one end, which may indicate a read error. The J gene is TRBJ2-1, the V gene TRBV7-7, with 9 bases aligning to TRBD1. The CDR3 extends over 15 amino acids. Germline CDR1 and CDR2: SSHAT and FNYEAQ (reference sequence). The DNA for the CDR3 is TGTGCTAGCAGCGAGACAGGGGGTCGAATGAATGAGCAGTTCTTC. Translated: CASSETGGRMNEQFF. The full variable domain, with the rest looked up from reference TRBV7-7 and TRBJ2-1, is GAGVSQSPRYKVTKRGQDVTLRCDPISSHATLYWYQQALGQGPEFLTYFNYEAQPDKSGLPSDRFSAERPEGSISTLTIQRTEQRDSAMYRCASSETGGRMNEQFFGPGTRLTVL.

About this clone: Sequence at one end of the junction differs from germline and may be a read error. The V gene is TRBV7-9, the J gene TRBJ1-3; 12 nucleotides line up with TRBD1. Germline V gives CDR1 SEHNR, CDR2 FQNEAQ (reference sequence). This CDR3 spans 13 amino acids. The CDR3 loop is CASSLEGQGAASF. As DNA, the CDR3 is TGTGCCAGCAGCTTAGAGGGACAGGGGGCTGCTTCATTT.

The gene calls are TRBV7-9 and TRBJ2-7; the match to TRBD1 covers 8 bases. With V trimmed by 7 bases and J by 6 bases, 8 bases remained unmatched. Germline CDR1 is SEHNR and CDR2 is FQNEAQ (reference sequence). This CDR3 region has 13 residues. This CDR3 reads CASTQDRVSEQYF. The CDR3 DNA reads TGTGCCAGCACCCAGGACAGGGTCAGCGAGCAGTACTTC.

This rearrangement joins TRBV19 to TRBJ1-1; 8 bases align to TRBD1. The trim removed 5 bases at V and 1 base at J, leaving 9 bases unmatched. Germline V CDR1 and CDR2: LNHDA, SQIVND (reference sequence). This CDR3 has 16 amino acids. The CDR3, as DNA: TGTGCCAGTAGTCCAAAGGCGGGACAGGCGAACACTGAAGCTTTCTTT. It encodes CASSPKAGQANTEAFF.

V usage is TRBV29-1 and J usage is TRBJ2-3; D may be TRBD1 (5 bases). Germline V gene sequence: CDR1 SQVTM, CDR2 ANQGSEA. Trimming removed 2 bases from V and 2 bases from J, with 14 bases in between. This CDR3 comprises 15 residues. The CDR3 bases are TGCAGCGTTGAAAAGGGGCAGGGATTCACAGATACGCAGTATTTT. Its protein product is CSVEKGQGFTDTQYF.

This clone was seen a single time. V usage is TRBV30 and J usage is TRBJ2-2, with 9 bases lining up with TRBD2. The CDR3 contains 15 residues. Germline V lookup: CDR1 GTSNPN, CDR2 SVGIG (reference sequence). Trimming took 0 bases from V and 6 from J; bases not matched to a gene: 5. In DNA, the CDR3 is TGTGCCTGGAGTGTACTGAGACTAGCGGCCGGGGAGCTGTTTTTT. It translates to CAWSVLRLAAGELFF.